What follows are 9 T cell receptor beta chains derived from one specimen sequenced in a study of shared clonotypes between healthy human individuals. In the naive CD8 group, cells lacked CD45RO and were positively selected for CCR7, so terminally differentiated effector memory CD45RA+ cells were left out. Clones were sequenced by immunoSEQ multiplex PCR, and TCRdb holds only the in-frame ones, with some missing. The table shows 1.5 million to 2.5 million clones, with about 95% occurring only once. The source material was naive CD8+ T cells sorted from blood. The receptors shown here come from a man aged 18 to 29 in good health.

As to this clone: A read error is possible here, since a much larger clone lies one base away. This sample also contains other DNA sequences that code for the same CDR3. The V and J genes are TRBV9 and TRBJ2-2; D gene ambiguous. V lost 0 bases and J lost 0, with 3 bases in between. This CDR3 contains 14 residues. The germline V gene encodes CDR1 SGDLS and CDR2 YYNGEE. CDR3 sequence (DNA): TGTGCCAGCAGCGTAGGCGCGAACACCGGGGAGCTGTTTTTT. Its protein is CASSVGANTGELFF.

This rearrangement joins TRBV25-1 to TRBJ2-1; D unclear. V lost 11 bases to trimming and J lost 0 bases, with 8 bases between them. Per germline, CDR1 MGHDK and CDR2 SYGVNS. The CDR3 spans 12 residues. The CDR3 spells CASGFSYNEQFF. For the CDR3, the DNA is TGTGCCTCCGGGTTCTCCTACAATGAGCAGTTCTTC.

The J gene is TRBJ2-7, the V gene TRBV5-6; D may be TRBD2 (6 bases). This CDR3 region has 15 residues. The V and J ends lost 4 bases and 0 bases respectively, with 14 bases between them. Germline-derived CDR1 and CDR2 are SGHDT and YYEEEE. CDR3: CASSLQSGYSYEQYF. The CDR3, as DNA: TGTGCCAGCAGCCTACAAAGCGGGTACTCCTACGAGCAGTACTTC.

This clone appeared a single time. CDR3 bases: TGTGCCAGCAGCGCAGGAGAGGTGGAGAGGTATGGCTACACCTTC. It is translated as CASSAGEVERYGYTF. J is TRBJ1-2 and V is TRBV2; no reliable D call. The V end was cut by 6 bases, the J end by 5 bases, with 19 bases between. CDR3 length equals 15 residues. CDR1 is SNHLY and CDR2 is FYNNEI in the germline V gene.

V is TRBV14 and J is TRBJ2-5; 10 bases match TRBD2. Per the germline V gene, CDR1 is SGHDN and CDR2 is FVKESK. This CDR3 is 16 amino acids long. The junction had 5 bases not matched to a gene; V was cut back by 0 bases and J by 4 bases. The DNA of the CDR3 is TGTGCCAGCAGCCAAGATCTGTCTAGCGGGAGAGAGACCCAGTACTTC. Amino acid sequence: CASSQDLSSGRETQYF.

J is TRBJ1-3 and V is TRBV27; D not resolved. There are 13 residues in the CDR3. The germline V gene encodes CDR1 MNHEY and CDR2 SMNVEV (reference sequence). V was shortened by 6 bases and J by 2 bases, with 8 bases between the two germline ends. The CDR3 sequence: CASRSGPGNTIYF. The DNA for the CDR3 is TGTGCCAGCAGATCGGGCCCTGGAAACACCATATATTTT.

This chain links TRBV5-1 with TRBJ2-7; D not certain. Trimming pared 0 bases from V and 5 bases from J, leaving 12 bases between. Germline loops: CDR1 SGHRS, CDR2 YFSETQ. This CDR3 spans 14 amino acids. CDR3 in amino acids: CASSLDPSVDEQYF. Written as DNA, the CDR3 is TGCGCCAGCAGCTTGGATCCCTCCGTCGACGAGCAGTACTTC.

CDR3 in DNA: TGTGCCAGCAGCCCAGGGGGCAAGACCCAGTACTTC. Protein product: CASSPGGKTQYF. The rearrangement uses TRBV28 and TRBJ2-5; 8 bases are shared with TRBD1. The CDR3 sequence is 12 residues long. After removal of 6 bases from V and 6 bases from J, the junction contained 3 bases not matched to a gene. Per the germline V gene, CDR1 is MDHEN and CDR2 is SYDVKM.

The V and J genes are TRBV7-9 and TRBJ2-7; 11 nucleotides match TRBD2. Trimming removed 3 bases from V and 3 bases from J; junction bases left unmatched: 10. There are 17 residues in the CDR3. Germline loops: CDR1 SEHNR, CDR2 FQNEAQ (reference sequence). CDR3 DNA sequence: TGTGCCAGCAGCTTCGCCCCTCTAGCGGGAGGCCACTACGAGCAGTACTTC. It is translated as CASSFAPLAGGHYEQYF.